The 8 T cell receptor beta chains listed next were all sequenced from one sample in a study of memory CD4+ T cells and cytomegalovirus serostatus (dated by TCRdb to the late 2010s). Single viable CD3+CD4+CD8-CD45RO+ cells were sorted as memory CD4+ T cells on a FACSAria II. The library came from the immunoSEQ multiplex PCR assay. In TCRdb, the immuneACCESS table is reduced to in-frame sequences with V and J assigned. These tables do not hold every clone; where another copy was compared, an unresolved V gene accounts for under half, and the others remain unexplained. The sample table contains approximately 50,000 clones; only one count was recorded for under 80% of them. The ten most abundant clones make up over 0.5% of the sample. The material sequenced was memory CD4+ T cells from blood. The receptors originated from an adult in good health and CMV-seronegative.

The chain joins TRBV4-1 to TRBJ1-5; D call uncertain. Per the germline V gene, CDR1 is MGHRA and CDR2 is YSYEKL. V gave up 1 base and J gave up 2 bases, with 9 bases separating them. This CDR3 has 15 residues. The CDR3 loop is CASSQAQVGNQPQHF. In DNA, the CDR3 is TGCGCCAGCAGCCAAGCCCAGGTGGGCAATCAGCCCCAGCATTTT.

This clone was recorded a few times. In DNA form, the CDR3 reads TGTGCCAGCAGCCAACAGGTCAATCAGCCCCAGCATTTT. Amino acids: CASSQQVNQPQHF. This sequence joins TRBV7-2 and TRBJ1-5; D is perhaps TRBD1 (5 bases). From germline, CDR1 is SGHTA and CDR2 FQGNSA. V shed 5 bases and J shed 3 bases, with 8 bases lying between them. The CDR3 extends over 13 amino acids.

The chain employs TRBV2 and TRBJ2-7; 10 bases are a match to TRBD2. CDR1 SNHLY and CDR2 FYNNEI come from the germline V gene. The V and J ends lost 5 bases and 3 bases, in that order; junction bases with no gene match: 7. The CDR3 has 15 amino acids. CDR3 bases: TGTGCCAGCAGTTTCCTAGCGGGGGCTTTCTACGAGCAGTACTTC. This translates into CASSFLAGAFYEQYF.

The CDR3 region is CASSPRGTSGYNEQFF. CDR3 sequence (DNA): TGTGCCAGCTCACCTCGCGGGACTAGCGGCTACAATGAGCAGTTCTTC. This sequence joins TRBV18 and TRBJ2-1; 11 nucleotides agree with TRBD2. Germline CDR1 is KGHSH and CDR2 is LQKENI. Unmatched junction bases numbered 4, after V lost 3 bases and J lost 3 bases. The CDR3 totals 16 residues.

The chain carries TRBV5-6 and TRBJ2-2; possibly TRBD2 for D (6 bases). The length of the CDR3 is 17 residues. The V and J ends lost 5 bases and 8 bases respectively, with 25 bases between them. Germline values: CDR1 SGHDT, CDR2 YYEEEE. The chain's CDR3 is CASSWRGLALVSGELFF. CDR3 in DNA: TGTGCCAGCAGTTGGCGGGGCCTAGCGCTTGTTTCTGGGGAGCTGTTTTTT.

This clone was picked up a small number of times. The chain combines TRBV5-1 with TRBJ1-1; tentative D call: TRBD1 (5 bases). Deletions cut 4 bases from V and 7 bases from J, with 17 bases between. Germline-derived CDR1 and CDR2 are SGHRS and YFSETQ. This CDR3 has 14 amino acids. The CDR3 sequence: CASSTLDTGFEAFF. The CDR3, as DNA: TGCGCCAGCAGCACATTGGACACCGGGTTTGAAGCTTTCTTT.

The gene calls are TRBV5-4 and TRBJ1-2; 10 nucleotides agree with TRBD1. After removal of 3 bases from V and 3 bases from J, the junction contained 11 bases not matched to a gene. Looked up from germline, CDR1 is SGHNT and CDR2 is YYREEE (reference sequence). This CDR3 spans 17 amino acids. The chain's CDR3 is CASSSGTGAFVDYGYTF. The CDR3 DNA is TGTGCCAGCAGCTCCGGGACAGGGGCGTTTGTGGACTATGGCTACACCTTC.

V usage is TRBV30 and J usage is TRBJ2-7; tentatively, D is TRBD1 (5 bases). The CDR3 covers 12 residues. V gave up 4 bases and J gave up 1 base, with 8 bases separating them. CDR1 is GTSNPN and CDR2 is SVGIG in the germline V gene (reference sequence). The CDR3 reads CAWMAGSYEQYF. In DNA form, the CDR3 reads TGTGCCTGGATGGCAGGGTCCTACGAGCAGTACTTC.